This TCR beta chain is drawn from a study of T cell changes during pregnancy in multiple sclerosis. The count of this clone is one. The CDR3 loop spans 14 amino acids. Trimming removed 3 bases at V and 1 base at J, with 10 bases between. Germline values: CDR1 MDHEN, CDR2 SYDVKM. Sequencing was performed with immunoSEQ multiplex PCR; in TCRdb, only in-frame clones are kept and a portion is missing. The sample records around 19,000 clones, approximately 81% being singletons. This sequence originates from a female donor with multiple sclerosis, enrolled in a pregnancy study. Sequencing was performed on CD8+ T cells from peripheral blood mononuclear cells, taken after pregnancy. The chain couples TRBV28 to TRBJ2-7; possibly TRBD2 for D (5 bases). Here the CDR3 reads CASSFQRSSYEQYF. The DNA for the CDR3 is TGTGCCAGCAGTTTCCAGCGGAGTTCCTACGAGCAGTACTTC.